This TCR beta chain was retrieved from a study of T-cell reconstitution after alpha-beta-depleted transplantation in children. Only a few counts were recorded for this clonotype. The antigen remains undetermined. General study results and limits: Certain patients had high TCRbeta diversity at day 60, and it came from recipient T cells and thymic progenitors that survived. Diversity and T-cell counts at one year after transplant derived mostly from new T cells.

Preparation of the TCRbeta library involved a method that used unique molecular identifiers. TCRdb processed the PCR reads anew with MiXCR; each CDR3 protein has one entry. This sample has 84,000 or so distinct CDR3 sequences, with about 14% found just once. The sequence came from a male patient under 10 years old who had a stem cell transplant for acute lymphoblastic leukemia, so the T cells may come from the graft donor. Sample: PBMCs, mostly from graft donor cells, taken 180 days after TCRalphabeta/CD19-depleted stem cell transplant.

The CDR3 is CASSLAVGLRGVHYGYTF. CDR3 nucleotide sequence: TGTGCCAGCAGTTTAGCGGTCGGTCTGAGGGGCGTGCACTATGGCTACACCTTC. The chain links TRBV12-3 or TRBV12-4 to TRBJ1-2, with D perhaps TRBD1 (5 bases). V was cut by 0 bases and J by 3 bases, with 20 bases left in between. The CDR3 totals 18 residues.